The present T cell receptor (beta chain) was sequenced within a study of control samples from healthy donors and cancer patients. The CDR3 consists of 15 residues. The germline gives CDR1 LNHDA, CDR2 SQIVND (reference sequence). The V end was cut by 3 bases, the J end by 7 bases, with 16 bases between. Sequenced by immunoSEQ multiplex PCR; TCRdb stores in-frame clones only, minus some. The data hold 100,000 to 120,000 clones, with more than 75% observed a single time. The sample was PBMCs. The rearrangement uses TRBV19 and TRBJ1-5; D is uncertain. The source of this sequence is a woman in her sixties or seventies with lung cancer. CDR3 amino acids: CASSMNSPMGQPQHF. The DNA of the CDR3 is TGTGCCAGTAGTATGAACTCTCCGATGGGGCAGCCCCAGCATTTT.